The next 10 T cell receptor beta chains were all read from a single sample in a study of T cells in Graves' hyperthyroidism and ophthalmopathy. Regions amplified from RNA transcripts were the TCR beta CDR3 regions. A set of HTBI primers served as the primers for a first-round RT-PCR of the TCR CDR3. TCRdb re-called the multiplex PCR reads with MiXCR, one entry per CDR3 protein. The profile covers fewer than 900,000 distinct CDR3 sequences, with around 15% appearing a single time and over 7.5% taken by the ten largest. Material for sequencing was blood. The receptors were sampled from a man aged 18 to 29 with Graves' hyperthyroidism.

This clonotype was recorded at least ten times. The V gene is TRBV7-2, the J gene TRBJ2-1; D gene ambiguous. The CDR3 is 16 residues long. Germline V CDR1 and CDR2: SGHTA, FQGNSA. V lost 1 base and J lost 8, with 18 bases in between. In DNA form, the CDR3 reads TGTGCCAGCAGCTTAGAACAAGCCCCACACACGTATGAGCAGTTCTTC. The encoded protein is CASSLEQAPHTYEQFF.

The chain links TRBV24-1 to TRBJ2-2; D is undetermined. The germline V gene encodes CDR1 KGHDR and CDR2 SFDVKD. V lost 3 bases and J 13 bases, leaving 11 bases between the germline ends. The CDR3 runs to 12 residues. As DNA, the CDR3 is TGTGCCACCAGTGATATCGACATGAGGCTGTTTTTT. Amino acids: CATSDIDMRLFF.

A few counts support this clonotype. The V gene is TRBV6-1, the J gene TRBJ2-5; tentatively, D is TRBD1 or TRBD2 (6 bases each). With 6 bases removed from V and 5 bases from J, the gap between germline ends came to 19 bases. Germline V CDR1 and CDR2: MNHNS, SASEGT. The CDR3 is 15 amino acids. CDR3 in amino acids: CASRGGNRDLETQYF. The CDR3 DNA is TGTGCCAGCAGGGGGGGAAACAGGGATTTGGAGACCCAGTACTTC.

V and J are TRBV4-1 and TRBJ2-3; possibly TRBD1 or TRBD2 for D (5 bases each). V was shortened by 2 bases and J by 2 bases, with 17 bases between the two germline ends. The germline CDR1 and CDR2 sequences are MGHRA and YSYEKL. The CDR3 extends over 17 amino acids. The chain's CDR3 is CASSQTPGRLNTDTQYF. In nucleotides, the CDR3 is TGCGCCAGCAGCCAAACTCCGGGACGCTTAAACACAGATACGCAGTATTTT.

This clonotype was detected ten times or more. The rearrangement joins TRBV2 to TRBJ2-1; D is perhaps TRBD2 (6 bases). This CDR3 region has 16 residues. V was trimmed by 4 bases and J by 7 bases, leaving 20 bases between them. Germline V gene lookup returns CDR1 SNHLY and CDR2 FYNNEI. CDR3 in DNA: TGTGCCAGCAGTGGACTAGGAGTATCTGCGGGTAATGAGCAGTTCTTC. Amino acid sequence: CASSGLGVSAGNEQFF.

Regarding this clonotype: The junction and the germline gene differ at one end; a read error may be behind it. The J gene is TRBJ2-7, the V gene TRBV7-9; the match to TRBD2 covers 10 bases. This CDR3 has 17 residues. Germline V gene lookup returns CDR1 SEHNR and CDR2 FQNEAQ (reference sequence). CDR3 coding DNA: TGCGCCAGCAGCCAAGGCCTTTTCTCTAGCGGGAGCTACGAGCAGTACTTC. Amino acids: CASSQGLFSSGSYEQYF.

This clonotype was seen a few times. One end of the junction does not line up with germline, which may come from a read error. V and J are TRBV10-2 and TRBJ1-1, with 8 positions matching TRBD1. This CDR3 spans 13 amino acids. Looked up from germline, CDR1 is WSHSY and CDR2 is SAAADI. The CDR3 region is CASSEQGGTEAFF. DNA for the CDR3: TGTGCCAGCAGCGAACAGGGGGGGACTGAAGCTTTCTTT.

This clonotype was observed many times. The CDR3 DNA sequence: TGTGCCAGCAGCTTAGTAGCCCTGGGGGGGGGGGAGCTGTTTTTT. It specifies CASSLVALGGGELFF. The chain has TRBV11-2 and TRBJ2-2, with TRBD2 matching 7 bases. The CDR3 consists of 15 residues. The germline CDR1 and CDR2 sequences are SGHAT and FQNNGV. V was pared by 1 base and J by 8 bases, with 7 bases of the junction left unmatched.

This clonotype was detected a few times. The junction departs from the called germline gene at one end, perhaps through a read error. V gene TRBV7-7 combines with J gene TRBJ2-1; D gene uncertain. From germline, CDR1 is SSHAT and CDR2 FNYEAQ (reference sequence). The CDR3 spans 18 residues. The CDR3 here is CASSPPGRTMTEHNEQFF. The CDR3 DNA reads as TGTGCTAGCAGCCCCCCCGGAAGAACGATGACGGAGCACAATGAGCAGTTCTTC. Together with reference TRBV7-7 and TRBJ2-1, the CDR3 gives the full variable domain: GAGVSQSPRYKVTKRGQDVTLRCDPISSHATLYWYQQALGQGPEFLTYFNYEAQPDKSGLPSDRFSAERPEGSISTLTIQRTEQRDSAMYRCASSPPGRTMTEHNEQFFGPGTRLTVL.

This clonotype was found a few times. The gene calls are TRBV7-8 and TRBJ2-7; D not resolved. In germline, CDR1 is SGHVS, CDR2 FQNEAQ. The CDR3 spans 12 residues. Trimming took 2 bases from V and 4 from J, leaving 6 bases between them. CDR3: CASSLNAYEQYF. CDR3 in DNA: TGTGCCAGCAGCTTAAACGCATACGAGCAGTACTTC. The full variable domain, completed using reference TRBV7-8 and TRBJ2-7, is GAGVSQSPRYKVAKRGQDVALRCDPISGHVSLFWYQQALGQGPEFLTYFQNEAQLDKSGLPSDRFFAERPEGSVSTLKIQRTQQEDSAVYLCASSLNAYEQYFGPGTRLTVT.